The 31 T cell receptor beta chains in this list originate from one sample, sequenced in a study of vaccination effects on CD4 cells after COVID-19. These TCRs are of unknown antigen specificity. Sequencing followed a ViraFEST assay step that expanded antigen-specific CD4+ T cells with viral peptide pools. Culture lasted about 11 days before CD4+ T cell isolation. Vaccinated participants had no history of SARS-CoV-2 infection and tested negative for nucleocapsid antibodies. Clones were sequenced by immunoSEQ multiplex PCR, and TCRdb holds only the in-frame ones, with some missing. The sample consists of under 75,000 clones, 75% to 85% of them appearing once. Sequenced here: CD4+ T cells from PBMCs cultured with SARS-CoV-2 spike peptides, sampled before COVID-19 vaccination. The receptor set was obtained from a human donor who received a COVID-19 vaccine.

The chain uses TRBV5-1 and TRBJ1-2, with D unresolved. V was clipped by 0 bases and J by 5 bases, with 5 bases between them. The germline V gene encodes CDR1 SGHRS and CDR2 YFSETQ. This CDR3 contains 12 residues. The CDR3 DNA reads as TGCGCCAGCAGCTTGGGGCTATATGGCTACACCTTC. This gives the protein CASSLGLYGYTF.

This clone appeared once. V is TRBV2 and J is TRBJ2-3; TRBD2 matches at 12 bases. Trimming at V came to 5 bases and at J to 3 bases, leaving 3 bases not matched to a gene. CDR3 length: 15 residues. Looked up from germline, CDR1 is SNHLY and CDR2 is FYNNEI. CDR3 coding DNA: TGTGCCAGCAGTTCAGGACTAGCGGGAACAGATACGCAGTATTTT. Amino acid sequence: CASSSGLAGTDTQYF.

The rearrangement links TRBV5-6 to TRBJ1-2, with TRBD1 matching over 7 bases. Trimming took 0 bases from V and 2 from J; bases not matched to a gene: 4. Germline CDR1 reads SGHDT; CDR2 reads YYEEEE. The CDR3 runs to 15 residues. CDR3 coding DNA: TGTGCCAGCAGCTTGGGACAGGGACTAAACTATGGCTACACCTTC. Translated, it gives CASSLGQGLNYGYTF. Drawing the rest from reference TRBV5-6 and TRBJ1-2, the complete variable domain is DAGVTQSPTHLIKTRGQQVTLRCSPKSGHDTVSWYQQALGQGPQFIFQYYEEEERQRGNFPDRFSGHQFPNYSSELNVNALLLGDSALYLCASSLGQGLNYGYTFGSGTRLTVV.

The chain couples TRBV5-1 to TRBJ2-1; D call uncertain. Germline assignment: CDR1 SGHRS and CDR2 YFSETQ. The CDR3 length is 16 residues. Trimming stripped 0 bases from V and 1 base from J, with 11 bases between. CDR3 nucleotide sequence: TGCGCCAGCAGCTTGGTTTCGTCTAGTTCCTACAATGAGCAGTTCTTC. Amino acid sequence: CASSLVSSSSYNEQFF.

V is TRBV3-1 (or the pseudogene TRBV3-2) and J is TRBJ2-5; 13 bases are a match to TRBD2. Germline V gives CDR1 LGHDT, CDR2 YNNKEL (reference sequence). This CDR3 has 16 residues. The V segment lost 4 bases and the J segment 2 bases; nucleotides outside the gene matches: 4. CDR3 sequence reads: CASSLALAGGQETQYF. The CDR3 DNA sequence: TGTGCCAGCAGCCTAGCACTAGCGGGGGGGCAAGAGACCCAGTACTTC.

The chain has TRBV30 and TRBJ1-1, with unresolved D. Germline V gene data show CDR1 as GTSNPN and CDR2 as SVGIG (reference sequence). Trimming stripped 0 bases from V and 2 bases from J, with 10 bases between. The CDR3 length is 14 residues. For the CDR3, the DNA is TGTGCCTGGAGTGTAGGGCCCGTTAACACTGAAGCTTTCTTT. Translating it yields CAWSVGPVNTEAFF.

The chain joins TRBV5-1 to TRBJ1-2, with 9 bases aligning to TRBD1. The CDR3 has 15 residues. Germline loops: CDR1 SGHRS, CDR2 YFSETQ. Trimming at V came to 4 bases and at J to 6 bases, leaving 10 bases not matched to a gene. The CDR3 protein is CASSPGTGRSNGYTF. The DNA of the CDR3 is TGCGCCAGCAGCCCGGGGACAGGGAGGAGCAATGGCTACACCTTC.

The chain couples TRBV5-4 to TRBJ2-3, with 11 bases lining up with TRBD2. After removal of 0 bases from V and 1 base from J, the junction contained 4 bases not matched to a gene. CDR1 and CDR2 from the germline V gene are SGHNT and YYREEE (reference sequence). The CDR3 is made up of 17 amino acids. The CDR3 DNA sequence: TGTGCCAGCAGCTTGGGGGCACTAGCGGGAGGCACAGATACGCAGTATTTT. This sequence encodes CASSLGALAGGTDTQYF.

The J gene is TRBJ2-2, the V gene TRBV2; 9 bases fit TRBD1. The germline V gene has CDR1 SNHLY and CDR2 FYNNEI. The V and J ends lost 7 bases and 0 bases, in that order; junction bases with no gene match: 6. This CDR3 is built from 16 residues. CDR3 coding DNA: TGTGCCAGCAAGACAGGGGGGCTAGCGAACACCGGGGAGCTGTTTTTT. Translation: CASKTGGLANTGELFF. The variable domain in full, with the rest retrieved from reference TRBV2 and TRBJ2-2, is EPEVTQTPSHQVTQMGQEVILRCVPISNHLYFYWYRQILGQKVEFLVSFYNNEISEKSEIFDDQFSVERPDGSNFTLKIRSTKLEDSAMYFCASKTGGLANTGELFFGEGSRLTVL.

The chain couples TRBV9 to TRBJ1-2, with D perhaps TRBD1 (5 bases). Germline CDR1 reads SGDLS; CDR2 reads YYNGEE. The CDR3 covers 13 residues. Trimming left V 1 base short and J 7 bases short, with 11 bases between. CDR3 residues: CASSVQGLGGYTF. The CDR3 DNA reads as TGTGCCAGCAGCGTACAGGGACTTGGTGGCTACACCTTC.

The chain has TRBV7-2 and TRBJ1-5; 8 bases line up with TRBD1. Germline CDR1 and CDR2: SGHTA and FQGNSA. This CDR3 is 16 amino acids long. V lost 4 bases, J lost 3 bases, and 8 bases stayed unmatched. The CDR3 nucleotides read TGTGCCAGCAGCTCTTGGAGTCAGGGGGCCAATCAGCCCCAGCATTTT. This codes for CASSSWSQGANQPQHF.

This chain joins TRBV10-1 and TRBJ2-1; TRBD2 agrees at 11 bases. The germline gives CDR1 WNHNN, CDR2 SYGVQD (reference sequence). The CDR3 runs 15 residues. V dropped 5 bases and J dropped 3; count of bases not matched to a gene: 3. The CDR3 DNA sequence: TGCGCCAGCAGTACCACTAGCGGGGGCTACAATGAGCAGTTCTTC. Its translation is CASSTTSGGYNEQFF.

V usage is TRBV20-1 and J usage is TRBJ2-5; 7 nucleotides agree with TRBD2. Trimming removed 6 bases from V and 7 bases from J; junction bases left unmatched: 5. This CDR3 has 11 residues. Germline CDR1 is DFQATT and CDR2 is SNEGSKA (reference sequence). The CDR3, as DNA: TGCAGTGCCGGCCCGGGGGGGACCCAGTACTTC. This codes for CSAGPGGTQYF.

The chain recombines TRBV5-5 with TRBJ2-7, with 8 bases identical to TRBD2. The CDR3 totals 16 residues. CDR1 and CDR2 from the germline V gene are SGHKS and YYEKEE (reference sequence). V gave up 4 bases and J gave up 0 bases; unmatched junction bases: 9. The CDR3 DNA sequence: TGTGCCAGCAGCCAAAGAGGGGCGGGAGGCTCCTACGAGCAGTACGTC. Protein product: CASSQRGAGGSYEQYV.

This chain connects TRBV12-5 to TRBJ2-1, with TRBD2 identical over 14 bases. J was trimmed by 11 bases and V by 1 base; bases with no gene match: 4. The CDR3 length is 15 residues. Germline V lookup: CDR1 LGHNT, CDR2 FRNRAP. DNA for the CDR3: TGTGCTAGTGGTTTGGCCGGGACTAGCGGGGGAAAGCAGTTCTTC. It codes for CASGLAGTSGGKQFF. The complete variable domain, with remaining parts taken from reference TRBV12-5 and TRBJ2-1, reads DARVTQTPRHKVTEMGQEVTMRCQPILGHNTVFWYRQTMMQGLELLAYFRNRAPLDDSGMPKDRFSAEMPDATLATLKIQPSEPRDSAVYFCASGLAGTSGGKQFFGPGTRLTVL.

In this sample, this clone turned up a few times. The chain uses TRBV6-4 and TRBJ1-6; TRBD1 matches 7 bases. V lost 0 bases, J lost 4 bases, and 3 bases stayed unmatched. CDR1 and CDR2 (germline): MRHNA, SNTAGT. This CDR3 comprises 16 residues. This CDR3 is CASSDSTQGYNSPLHF. The DNA of the CDR3 is TGTGCCAGCAGTGACTCGACACAGGGGTATAATTCACCCCTCCACTTT.

The V gene is TRBV9, the J gene TRBJ1-1, with D possibly TRBD1 on 5 matching bases. The CDR3 spans 18 residues. Germline lookup yields CDR1 SGDLS and CDR2 YYNGEE. V was shortened by 3 bases and J by 1 base, with 22 bases between the two germline ends. CDR3 amino acids: CASSASPGLLTGNTEAFF. CDR3 DNA: TGTGCCAGCAGCGCGTCCCCGGGACTCTTAACCGGGAACACTGAAGCTTTCTTT.

The chain recombines TRBV15 with TRBJ1-4; tentatively, D is TRBD1 (5 bases). CDR3 length: 17 amino acids. Germline V CDR1 and CDR2: LNHNV, YYDKDF (reference sequence). Trimming cost V 0 bases and J 8 bases, with 19 bases left between them. The CDR3 spells CATSREVGGGRGEKLFF. CDR3 in DNA: TGTGCCACCAGCAGAGAGGTCGGGGGAGGGCGGGGGGAAAAACTGTTTTTT. Combining the CDR3 with reference TRBV15 and TRBJ1-4 gives the whole variable domain DAMVIQNPRYQVTQFGKPVTLSCSQTLNHNVMYWYQQKSSQAPKLLFHYYDKDFNNEADTPDNFQSRRPNTSFCFLDIRSPGLGDTAMYLCATSREVGGGRGEKLFFGSGTQLSVL.

V and J are TRBV2 and TRBJ2-5, with D hard to call. Germline V CDR1 and CDR2: SNHLY, FYNNEI. The CDR3 spans 14 residues. Trimming stripped 3 bases from V and 2 bases from J, with 10 bases between. CDR3 sequence (DNA): TGTGCCAGCAGTGACGGAAGGGCGCAAGAGACCCAGTACTTC. Residues: CASSDGRAQETQYF. The whole variable domain, filled in from reference TRBV2 and TRBJ2-5, reads EPEVTQTPSHQVTQMGQEVILRCVPISNHLYFYWYRQILGQKVEFLVSFYNNEISEKSEIFDDQFSVERPDGSNFTLKIRSTKLEDSAMYFCASSDGRAQETQYFGPGTRLLVL.

V usage is TRBV5-1 and J usage is TRBJ2-5, with 7 bases aligning to TRBD1. V shed 1 base and J 2 bases; nucleotides not matched to a gene: 5. The length of the CDR3 is 15 residues. Germline V CDR1 and CDR2: SGHRS, YFSETQ. CDR3 loop: CASSLLGTAQETQYF. DNA of the CDR3: TGCGCCAGCAGCTTGTTAGGGACAGCTCAAGAGACCCAGTACTTC.

J is TRBJ1-1 and V is TRBV6-5; TRBD1 might be the D (5 bases). This CDR3 comprises 13 residues. V was cut by 6 bases and J by 0 bases, with 8 bases left in between. Germline-derived CDR1 and CDR2 are MNHEY and SVGAGI. The CDR3: CASRQGMNTEAFF. CDR3 bases: TGTGCCAGCAGGCAGGGAATGAACACTGAAGCTTTCTTT.

This clone showed up just once. V gene TRBV3-1 (or the pseudogene TRBV3-2) combines with J gene TRBJ1-2; a weak D match, TRBD1 (6 bases). V lost 1 base to trimming and J lost 8 bases, with 23 bases between them. This CDR3 comprises 17 residues. CDR1 LGHDT and CDR2 YNNKEL come from the germline V gene (reference sequence). CDR3: CASSQVGGASGIKGYTF. The CDR3 DNA is TGTGCCAGCAGCCAAGTGGGGGGCGCGTCCGGTATTAAGGGCTACACCTTC.

The V and J genes are TRBV6-1 and TRBJ2-5; D is undetermined. CDR3 length equals 16 residues. Trimming pared 0 bases from V and 3 bases from J, leaving 14 bases between. Germline CDR1 and CDR2: MNHNS and SASEGT. The CDR3 sequence is CASSEAVSPVKETQYF. The CDR3 DNA sequence: TGTGCCAGCAGTGAAGCAGTCAGTCCAGTAAAAGAGACCCAGTACTTC.

The CDR3 DNA sequence: TGCAGCGTTGATTACCCGGCCCCCGGGGAGCTGTTTTTT. This translates into CSVDYPAPGELFF. The gene calls are TRBV29-1 and TRBJ2-2; D is uncertain. V was pared by 3 bases and J by 6 bases, with 11 bases between. CDR3 size: 13 residues. CDR1 and CDR2 from the germline V gene are SQVTM and ANQGSEA.

CDR3 amino acids: CASSQEGTGGFGYTF. The CDR3 DNA follows: TGTGCCAGCAGCCAAGAAGGGACAGGGGGCTTTGGCTACACCTTC. The chain joins TRBV3-1 (or the pseudogene TRBV3-2) to TRBJ1-2, with 12 bases fitting TRBD1. V dropped 0 bases and J dropped 7; count of bases not matched to a gene: 3. Germline values: CDR1 LGHDT, CDR2 YNNKEL (reference sequence). The CDR3 loop spans 15 amino acids.

This chain connects TRBV2 to TRBJ2-7; 9 nucleotides line up with TRBD1. This CDR3 is 14 amino acids long. V trimming: 6 bases; J trimming: 7 bases; junction bases outside the gene matches: 10. The V gene's germline CDR1 is SNHLY and CDR2 FYNNEI. The CDR3 sequence: CASRSGTGPREQYV. CDR3 DNA: TGTGCCAGCAGATCCGGGACAGGGCCCAGGGAGCAGTACGTC.

The V call is TRBV6-6, the J call TRBJ2-5; perhaps TRBD1 as D (6 bases). This CDR3 has 13 amino acids. Trimming took 10 bases from V and 4 from J, leaving 16 bases between them. CDR1 and CDR2 from the germline V gene are MNHNY and SVGAGI (reference sequence). DNA of the CDR3: TGTGCCACCCAGGGGCCATTCGGAGAGACCCAGTACTTC. Its protein is CATQGPFGETQYF.

To note about this clone: Other DNA sequences in the same sample also yield this CDR3. This chain links TRBV6-1 with TRBJ1-3; D uncertain. Trimming pared 0 bases from V and 0 bases from J, leaving 3 bases between. From germline, CDR1 is MNHNS and CDR2 SASEGT. This CDR3 comprises 14 residues. The CDR3 nucleotides read TGTGCCAGCAGTGAAGCGGGCTCTGGAAACACCATATATTTT. It encodes CASSEAGSGNTIYF.

The J gene is TRBJ1-2, the V gene TRBV5-1; no definite D call. The germline V gene encodes CDR1 SGHRS and CDR2 YFSETQ. The CDR3 has 17 amino acids. Between the trimmed V and J ends, which lost 5 bases and 1 base, there was a span of 21 bases. The CDR3 DNA sequence: TGCGCCAGCAGTTCAGCATCCTCATCTCAGAATAACTATGGCTACACCTTC. This translates into CASSSASSSQNNYGYTF.

The V call is TRBV27, the J call TRBJ2-7, with D perhaps matching TRBD1 (5 bases). This CDR3 has 14 amino acids. Trimming removed 6 bases from V and 3 bases from J, with 15 bases in between. The germline CDR1 and CDR2 sequences are MNHEY and SMNVEV (reference sequence). CDR3 bases: TGTGCCAGCAGCTCCCGTTCTCAGGGCTACGAGCAGTACGTC. Translating it yields CASSSRSQGYEQYV.

J is TRBJ2-1 and V is TRBV20-1, with D unclear. The CDR3 runs 11 residues. Trimming cost V 3 bases and J 5 bases, with 5 bases left between them. Germline loops: CDR1 DFQATT, CDR2 SNEGSKA (reference sequence). CDR3 bases: TGCAGTGCTAGGGACCACAATGAGCAGTTCTTC. This gives the protein CSARDHNEQFF.